This TCR beta chain was found in a study of blood T cell repertoires in COVID-19. Only in-frame clones appear in the TCRdb table, and some are missing; sequencing was by immunoSEQ multiplex PCR. In the table there are over 85,000 clones, around 90% of which are singletons. V lost 6 bases and J lost 7, with 19 bases in between. Looked up from germline, CDR1 is MNHEY and CDR2 is SVGEGT. CDR3 length: 15 amino acids. The source of this sequence is a man in his 70s with acute or convalescent COVID-19. Sequenced input: peripheral blood. This sequence joins TRBV6-2 or TRBV6-3 and TRBJ2-1; TRBD1 might be the D (5 bases). The CDR3 region has the DNA TGTGCCAGCAGCTCCGATGACAGTGAAGTAAATGAGCAGTTCTTC. This translates into CASSSDDSEVNEQFF.